These T cell receptor beta chains were read from a single sample in a study of shared clonotypes between healthy human individuals. Repertoires were generated with immunoSEQ multiplex PCR, while TCRdb's copy carries only in-frame clones and drops some. This table has some 500,000 clones, 65% to 80% appearing once. Material: PBMCs. The receptors stem from a woman between 35 and 50 years old in good health. Some clones in this sample may be carry-over from other donors' samples. Both conserved end residues are part of each CDR3. Fields, in order: V gene, D gene, J gene, CDR3 protein. The D gene is left open where the match is weak.

>TRBV6-6|TRBD2|TRBJ2-1
CASSYSWTSKDEQFF
>TRBV5-6|NA|TRBJ1-2
CASSLGKGQLVGGGYTF
>TRBV2|TRBD1|TRBJ2-7
CAGGQGEGYEQYF
>TRBV7-8|NA|TRBJ1-4
CASSRDPRGLNEKLFF
>TRBV27|TRBD1|TRBJ1-5
CASSFRAKPTGMDQPQHF
>TRBV9|NA|TRBJ2-3
CASSRTSTSTDTQYF
>TRBV18|NA|TRBJ2-3
CASSQASGTDTQYF
>TRBV30|TRBD1|TRBJ1-6
CAWSVDRGGSPLHF
>TRBV10-3|NA|TRBJ1-2
CAISESGGAYTF
>TRBV7-3|NA|TRBJ2-1
CASSLGPGLNEQFF
>TRBV19|NA|TRBJ1-1
CATTPSPRELNTEAFF
>TRBV7-3|NA|TRBJ1-3
CAGLPYRGSGNTIYF
>TRBV30|NA|TRBJ1-5
CAWSVLGLTQGNPPQHF
>TRBV7-6|NA|TRBJ2-2
CASSLAPNSGTGELFF
>TRBV7-9|TRBD2|TRBJ2-1
CASSPGLAGAYNEQFF
>TRBV10-1|NA|TRBJ2-2
CASSRQITGELFF
>TRBV28|TRBD2|TRBJ2-7
CASSPGLAGAGYEQYF
>TRBV19|NA|TRBJ2-6
CASSTRLHSGANVLTF
>TRBV4-2|TRBD2|TRBJ2-1
CASSQEGGRNNEQFF
>TRBV5-5|NA|TRBJ2-7
CASSEAYEQYF
>TRBV5-4|NA|TRBJ2-7
CASSSQGRAPYEQYF
>TRBV5-1|NA|TRBJ2-5
CASSLDAPKQETQYF
>TRBV28|TRBD1|TRBJ1-2
CASSGQGADYGYTF
>TRBV2|TRBD2|TRBJ2-3
CASSEKSGRIDTQYF
>TRBV7-7|TRBD2|TRBJ2-1
CASSWAGEGEQFF
>TRBV5-1|NA|TRBJ2-5
CASSLGVVVLETQYF
>TRBV5-1|NA|TRBJ1-1
CASSLGQMDTEAFF
>TRBV6-6|TRBD1|TRBJ1-3
CASSSNTGTGIHTIYF
>TRBV9|NA|TRBJ2-1
CASTGIGSGSNEQFF
>TRBV7-9|NA|TRBJ2-7
CACPRDSLENYEQYF
>TRBV19|NA|TRBJ1-1
CASSARSRSMNTEAFF
>TRBV4-2|NA|TRBJ2-5
CASSQDATAEQETQYF
>TRBV5-1|NA|TRBJ1-3
CASSGGVNSGNTIYF
>TRBV2|NA|TRBJ2-3
CASSELSGTDTQYF
>TRBV27|TRBD1|TRBJ1-2
CASSSGQGYNYGYTF
>TRBV5-1|TRBD1|TRBJ2-3
CASSLAPDRGFSTDTQYF
>TRBV29-1|NA|TRBJ2-6
CSVQESGANVLTF
>TRBV7-9|TRBD1|TRBJ1-2
CASSLEGTGFGYTF